Included here is one T cell receptor (beta chain) sequence, with context. TCRdb's copy holds only in-frame clones and misses some; the assay was immunoSEQ multiplex PCR. In the table there are approximately 660,000 clones, over 75% of which are singletons. These data come from a study of shared T cell receptors in the human thymus. Separately, the same data were catalogued under a study of human thymus T cells. From that second work: Overlap was high between thymic repertoires from unrelated individuals, as reported in related research.

The material sequenced was thymocytes. The receptor was isolated from a boy younger than two with a congenital heart defect.

CDR3 DNA sequence: TGTGCCAGCAGCTTAGATCGGGCTAGCGGGAGCCACAATGAGCAGTTCTTC. It yields the protein CASSLDRASGSHNEQFF. V and J are TRBV11-2 and TRBJ2-1, with TRBD2 identical over 10 bases. With V trimmed by 0 bases and J by 5 bases, 7 bases remained unmatched. Germline V gene data show CDR1 as SGHAT and CDR2 as FQNNGV. This CDR3 contains 17 residues.